The 22 T cell receptor beta chains below were found in one sample sequenced in a study of blood T cell repertoires in COVID-19. Here immunoSEQ multiplex PCR was the method, and the copy in TCRdb shows in-frame clones only, minus some. The sample lists about 79,000 clones; around nine tenths were seen once. Sequencing was done on a sample of peripheral blood. These receptors were taken from a man aged 65 to 79 with active or convalescent COVID-19.

The chain is built from TRBV9 and TRBJ2-2, with D hard to call. Germline CDR1 reads SGDLS; CDR2 reads YYNGEE. Trimming removed 4 bases at V and 2 bases at J, with 9 bases between. The CDR3 totals 14 residues. The CDR3 reads CASSIRLNTGELFF. The DNA for the CDR3 is TGTGCCAGCAGCATCCGACTTAACACCGGGGAGCTGTTTTTT.

CDR3 residues: CSVRQGAFKNEQYF. In nucleotides, the CDR3 is TGCAGCGTCAGACAGGGGGCGTTTAAAAACGAGCAGTACTTC. The chain links TRBV29-1 to TRBJ2-7, with 10 bases identical to TRBD1. CDR3 length equals 14 residues. Unmatched junction bases numbered 10, after V lost 6 bases and J lost 5 bases. Germline assignment: CDR1 SQVTM and CDR2 ANQGSEA.

The chain uses TRBV5-1 and TRBJ2-1; no definite D call. Germline CDR1 is SGHRS and CDR2 is YFSETQ. V was cut by 0 bases and J by 5 bases, with 12 bases left in between. The CDR3 extends over 15 amino acids. In DNA, the CDR3 is TGCGCCAGCAGCTTGGGGCTCCCCCGCAACAATGAGCAGTTCTTC. Translated: CASSLGLPRNNEQFF.

The V gene is TRBV5-1, the J gene TRBJ2-1; D is perhaps TRBD2 (5 bases). The CDR3 has 15 amino acids. The V end lost 0 bases, the J end lost 0 bases, and 7 bases lay between the germline ends. The V gene's germline CDR1 is SGHRS and CDR2 YFSETQ. The CDR3 DNA follows: TGCGCCAGCAGCTTGGGTAGCGTCTCCTACAATGAGCAGTTCTTC. Its protein product is CASSLGSVSYNEQFF. The entire variable domain, with the rest obtained from reference TRBV5-1 and TRBJ2-1, is as follows: KAGVTQTPRYLIKTRGQQVTLSCSPISGHRSVSWYQQTPGQGLQFLFEYFSETQRNKGNFPGRFSGRQFSNSRSEMNVSTLELGDSALYLCASSLGSVSYNEQFFGPGTRLTVL.

The chain recombines TRBV11-2 with TRBJ2-1, with 8 positions matching TRBD1. The trim removed 5 bases at V and 10 bases at J, leaving 13 bases unmatched. From germline, CDR1 is SGHAT and CDR2 FQNNGV. The CDR3 length is 15 residues. The CDR3 bases are TGTGCCAGCAGCGGGGACAGGTGGGGACGTTCAGAGCAGTTCTTC. Translating it yields CASSGDRWGRSEQFF.

CDR3: CASSRDGNLGGNIQYF. The DNA of the CDR3 is TGTGCCAGCAGCAGGGACGGGAACCTGGGGGGAAACATTCAGTACTTC. The chain employs TRBV7-2 and TRBJ2-4, with D perhaps TRBD2 (6 bases). The germline V gene has CDR1 SGHTA and CDR2 FQGNSA. V gave up 5 bases and J gave up 6 bases, with 20 bases separating them. This CDR3 contains 16 residues.

The chain joins TRBV28 to TRBJ2-7, with 13 bases identical to TRBD2. Trimming at V came to 7 bases and at J to 6 bases, leaving 9 bases not matched to a gene. Germline-derived CDR1 and CDR2 are MDHEN and SYDVKM. The CDR3 extends over 15 amino acids. CDR3 sequence: CASTLGTSGTGEQYF. The CDR3 DNA sequence: TGTGCCAGCACCCTGGGGACTAGCGGGACTGGCGAGCAGTACTTC.

The V gene is TRBV6-5, the J gene TRBJ2-7; 12 positions agree with TRBD2. J was trimmed by 4 bases and V by 5 bases; bases with no gene match: 6. Germline lookup yields CDR1 MNHEY and CDR2 SVGAGI. The CDR3 runs 15 residues. The CDR3 DNA is TGTGCCAGCAGTCCTTCTAGCGGGAGGGGGTACGAGCAGTACTTC. Amino acids: CASSPSSGRGYEQYF.

J is TRBJ1-5 and V is TRBV30; tentative D call: TRBD1 (6 bases). Germline V CDR1 and CDR2: GTSNPN, SVGIG (reference sequence). The CDR3 runs to 13 residues. V lost 5 bases, J lost 5 bases, and 13 bases lay in between. The CDR3 here is CAWQGTHDQPQHF. CDR3 DNA: TGTGCCTGGCAGGGGACCCATGATCAGCCCCAGCATTTT.

This chain joins TRBV7-9 and TRBJ2-1; 13 nucleotides match TRBD2. The CDR3 runs 17 residues. Looked up from germline, CDR1 is SEHNR and CDR2 is FQNEAQ (reference sequence). J gave up 7 bases and V 5 bases, and 11 bases lay outside the gene matches. For the CDR3, the DNA is TGTGCCAGCAGCCCTAGAGGACTAGCGGGAGTTCATAATGAGCAGTTCTTC. Its protein is CASSPRGLAGVHNEQFF.

The chain recombines TRBV30 with TRBJ2-7; TRBD1 might be the D (6 bases). The CDR3 has 13 residues. V lost 1 base and J 7 bases, leaving 14 bases between the germline ends. Germline assignment: CDR1 GTSNPN and CDR2 SVGIG (reference sequence). CDR3 nucleotide sequence: TGTGCCTGGAGTGCCATAGGGGGTTGGGAGCAGTACTTC. It is translated as CAWSAIGGWEQYF.

The genes are TRBV19 and TRBJ1-1; TRBD1 might be the D (5 bases). The CDR3 length is 12 residues. Germline V gene lookup returns CDR1 LNHDA and CDR2 SQIVND (reference sequence). V was shortened by 9 bases and J by 1 base, with 9 bases between the two germline ends. This CDR3 is CARGEGNTEAFF. CDR3 nucleotide sequence: TGTGCCAGAGGGGAGGGGAACACTGAAGCTTTCTTT.

The chain employs TRBV28 and TRBJ2-1; 8 bases are shared with TRBD1. V shed 7 bases, J shed 5 bases, and the junction held 10 bases outside the gene matches. The CDR3 totals 15 residues. The germline V gene encodes CDR1 MDHEN and CDR2 SYDVKM. The DNA of the CDR3 is TGTGCCAGCACCAGGACAGGGACTGTAAACAATGAGCAGTTCTTC. Its protein is CASTRTGTVNNEQFF.

The CDR3 protein is CASRWTGLGSSYNSPLHF. CDR3 nucleotides: TGTGCCAGCAGATGGACAGGATTGGGAAGCTCCTATAATTCACCCCTCCACTTT. J is TRBJ1-6 and V is TRBV28; 7 positions match TRBD1. Per germline, CDR1 MDHEN and CDR2 SYDVKM. The J segment lost 0 bases and the V segment lost 6 bases, leaving 11 bases of the junction unmatched. This CDR3 is 18 amino acids long.

The CDR3 loop reads CASSEEQGFEQYF. The CDR3 bases are TGTGCCAGCAGCGAAGAACAGGGGTTCGAGCAGTACTTC. The chain uses TRBV7-2 and TRBJ2-7; 7 bases line up with TRBD1. V was pared by 5 bases and J by 6 bases, with 7 bases of the junction left unmatched. Germline assignment: CDR1 SGHTA and CDR2 FQGNSA. This CDR3 has 13 residues.

The table lists this clone with a count of one. CDR3 sequence: CASSLTEEQYF. CDR3 DNA sequence: TGTGCCAGCAGCTTAACCGAGGAGCAGTACTTC. This chain joins TRBV7-2 and TRBJ2-7; D is undetermined. Trimming removed 2 bases at V and 7 bases at J, with 6 bases between. Germline assignment: CDR1 SGHTA and CDR2 FQGNSA. The CDR3 is 11 residues long.

This clone was recorded only once. The V call is TRBV27, the J call TRBJ2-2; maybe TRBD1 (5 bases). This CDR3 region has 14 residues. V was trimmed by 8 bases and J by 9 bases, leaving 19 bases between them. Germline loops: CDR1 MNHEY, CDR2 SMNVEV (reference sequence). The CDR3 region has the DNA TGTGCCAGCCGATTGATGGGGCCACCCAGGGAGCTGTTTTTT. Its translation: CASRLMGPPRELFF.

V is TRBV7-2 and J is TRBJ1-1; D call uncertain. The germline gives CDR1 SGHTA, CDR2 FQGNSA. Trimming took off 8 bases at V and 6 bases at J, with 16 bases between the two ends. This CDR3 has 13 amino acids. The CDR3 DNA reads TGTGCCAGCCTGGAGGCAGCGCGTGCTGAAGCTTTCTTT. Its translation is CASLEAARAEAFF.

This chain links TRBV11-2 with TRBJ2-5; a possible D gene is TRBD1 (6 bases). Germline CDR1 is SGHAT and CDR2 is FQNNGV. The length of the CDR3 is 15 residues. The ends were cut back, 6 bases at V and 0 bases at J, with 14 bases in the middle. The chain's CDR3 is CASSGGRRYQETQYF. DNA of the CDR3: TGTGCCAGCAGTGGGGGCCGGAGGTACCAAGAGACCCAGTACTTC.

The CDR3 sequence: CASSSGESSYNEQFF. CDR3 bases: TGTGCCAGCAGCTCCGGGGAGAGCTCCTACAATGAGCAGTTCTTC. The chain combines TRBV7-3 with TRBJ2-1; TRBD2 is a possible D gene (5 bases). Between the trimmed V and J ends, which lost 4 bases and 0 bases, there was a span of 10 bases. The CDR3 runs 15 residues. Germline V CDR1 and CDR2: SGHTA, FQGTGA.

V is TRBV12-3 or TRBV12-4 and J is TRBJ1-1, with a weak D call TRBD1 (5 bases). V was shortened by 8 bases and J by 5 bases, with 15 bases between the two germline ends. CDR3 length equals 13 residues. The CDR3 sequence is CASCFGARTEAFF. Written as DNA, the CDR3 is TGTGCCAGCTGCTTTGGGGCACGTACTGAAGCTTTCTTT.

This rearrangement joins TRBV5-6 to TRBJ2-1, with TRBD2 matching over 10 bases. Germline CDR1 is SGHDT and CDR2 is YYEEEE. V trimming: 3 bases; J trimming: 2 bases; junction bases outside the gene matches: 2. The CDR3 is 15 residues long. CDR3 residues: CASSWSGRAYNEQFF. In DNA form, the CDR3 reads TGTGCCAGCAGCTGGAGCGGGAGGGCCTACAATGAGCAGTTCTTC.